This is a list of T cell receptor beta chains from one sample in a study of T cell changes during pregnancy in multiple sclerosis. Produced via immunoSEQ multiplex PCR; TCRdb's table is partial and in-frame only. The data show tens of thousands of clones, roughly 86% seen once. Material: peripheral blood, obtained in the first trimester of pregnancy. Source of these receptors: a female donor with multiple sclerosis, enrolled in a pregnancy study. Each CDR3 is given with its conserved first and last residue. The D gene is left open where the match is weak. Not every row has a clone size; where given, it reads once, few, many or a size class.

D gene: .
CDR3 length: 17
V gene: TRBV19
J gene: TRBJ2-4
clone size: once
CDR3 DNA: TGTGCCAGTAGTATAGATGGGAGGGGGGCTGGCAAAAACATTCAGTACTTC
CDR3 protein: CASSIDGRGAGKNIQYF

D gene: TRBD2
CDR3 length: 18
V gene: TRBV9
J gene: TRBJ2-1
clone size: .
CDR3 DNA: TGTGCCAGCAGCGCCGGGGGGGGTTTGGGACTAGCGCGGAATGAGCAGTTCTTC
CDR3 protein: CASSAGGGLGLARNEQFF

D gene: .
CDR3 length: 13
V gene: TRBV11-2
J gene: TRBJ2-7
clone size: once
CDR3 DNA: TGTGCCAGCCGAAGTACCGAGGGAGACGAGCAGTACTTC
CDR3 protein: CASRSTEGDEQYF

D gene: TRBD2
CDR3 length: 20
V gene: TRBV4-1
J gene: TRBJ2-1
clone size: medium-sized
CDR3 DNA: TGCGCCAGCAGCCAAGATTCGAAGTCCAGCGGGAGGGGATCCTACAATGAGCAGTTCTTC
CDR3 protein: CASSQDSKSSGRGSYNEQFF

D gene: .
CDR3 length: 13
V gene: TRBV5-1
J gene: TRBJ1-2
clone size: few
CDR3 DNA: TGCGCCAGCAGCTTGGAAGGGGTCTATGGCTACACCTTC
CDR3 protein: CASSLEGVYGYTF

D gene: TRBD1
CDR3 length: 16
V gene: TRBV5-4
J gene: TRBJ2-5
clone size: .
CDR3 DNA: TGTGCCAGCAGCCCAGGGACAGGGCGTCTCAAAGAGACCCAGTACTTC
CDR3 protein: CASSPGTGRLKETQYF

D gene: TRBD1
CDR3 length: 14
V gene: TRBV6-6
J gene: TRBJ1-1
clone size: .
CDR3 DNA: TGTGCCAGCTCATTGGACAGGGGTAACACTGAAGCTTTCTTT
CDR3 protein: CASSLDRGNTEAFF

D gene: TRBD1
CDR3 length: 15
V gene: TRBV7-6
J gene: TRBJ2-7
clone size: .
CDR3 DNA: TGTGCCAGCAGCTTAGCCGGTGACAGGGCCAACGAGCAGTACTTC
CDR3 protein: CASSLAGDRANEQYF

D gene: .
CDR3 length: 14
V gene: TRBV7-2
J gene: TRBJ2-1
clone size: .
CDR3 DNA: TGTGCCAGCAGCTCCCCCTCCTCCTACAATGAGCAGTTCTTC
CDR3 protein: CASSSPSSYNEQFF

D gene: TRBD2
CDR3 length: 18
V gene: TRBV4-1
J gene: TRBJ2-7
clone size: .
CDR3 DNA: TGCGCCAGCAGCGCCGCTCCCGGGACTAGCGGGAGGTACTACGAGCAGTACTTC
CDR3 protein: CASSAAPGTSGRYYEQYF

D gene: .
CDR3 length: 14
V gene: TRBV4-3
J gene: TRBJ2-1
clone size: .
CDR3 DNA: TGCGCCAGCAGCCATGATCTGAGGGACAATGAGCAGTTCTTC
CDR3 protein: CASSHDLRDNEQFF

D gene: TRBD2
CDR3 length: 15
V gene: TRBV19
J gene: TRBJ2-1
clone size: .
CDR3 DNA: TGTGCCAGTAGTAGGCTACGGACTAGTAGGAATGAGCAGTTCTTC
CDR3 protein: CASSRLRTSRNEQFF

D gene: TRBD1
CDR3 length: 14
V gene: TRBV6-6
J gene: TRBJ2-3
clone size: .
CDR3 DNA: TGTGCCAGCAGTTCGACAGGGGGGTCAGATACGCAGTATTTT
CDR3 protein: CASSSTGGSDTQYF

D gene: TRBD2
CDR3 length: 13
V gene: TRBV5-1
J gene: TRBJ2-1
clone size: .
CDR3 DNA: TGCGCCAGCGCAGGCGGGAGGGAAGATGAGCAGTTCTTC
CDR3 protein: CASAGGREDEQFF

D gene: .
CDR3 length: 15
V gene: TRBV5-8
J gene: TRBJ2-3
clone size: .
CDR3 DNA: TGTGCCAGCAGCTTGGATCCGGGAGGCACAGATACGCAGTATTTT
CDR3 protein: CASSLDPGGTDTQYF

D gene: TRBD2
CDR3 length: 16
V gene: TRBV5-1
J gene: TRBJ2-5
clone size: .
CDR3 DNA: TGCGCCAGCAGCTTGGGGGGGACTAGTAGTCAGGAGACCCAGTACTTC
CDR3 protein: CASSLGGTSSQETQYF

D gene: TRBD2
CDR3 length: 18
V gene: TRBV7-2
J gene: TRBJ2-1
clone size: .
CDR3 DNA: TGTGCCAGCAGCTTATCTGGAGTCGGGGGAGGGCTCTACAATGAGCAGTTCTTC
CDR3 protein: CASSLSGVGGGLYNEQFF

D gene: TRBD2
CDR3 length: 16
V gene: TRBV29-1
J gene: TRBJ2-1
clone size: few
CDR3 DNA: TGCAGCGTCGGGCGGACTAGCGGGACCGACTACAATGAGCAGTTCTTC
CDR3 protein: CSVGRTSGTDYNEQFF

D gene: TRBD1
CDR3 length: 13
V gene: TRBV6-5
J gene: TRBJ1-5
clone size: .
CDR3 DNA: TGTGCCAGCAGTTGGACAGGGAATCAGCCCCAGCATTTT
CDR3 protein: CASSWTGNQPQHF

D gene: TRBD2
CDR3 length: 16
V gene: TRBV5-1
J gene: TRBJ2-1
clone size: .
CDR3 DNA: TGCGCCAGCAGCTTGACTCTAGCGGGAGGGAACCAGGGGCAGTTCTTC
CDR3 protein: CASSLTLAGGNQGQFF

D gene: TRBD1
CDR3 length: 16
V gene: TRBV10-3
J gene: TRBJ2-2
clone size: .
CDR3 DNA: TGTGCCATCAGTGAGTCGGGGACAGGCCCATCCGGGGAGCTGTTTTTT
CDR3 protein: CAISESGTGPSGELFF

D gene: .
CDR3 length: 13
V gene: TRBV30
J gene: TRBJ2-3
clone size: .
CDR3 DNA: TGTGCCTGGAGTCTAAGCTCCACAGATACGCAGTATTTT
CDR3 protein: CAWSLSSTDTQYF

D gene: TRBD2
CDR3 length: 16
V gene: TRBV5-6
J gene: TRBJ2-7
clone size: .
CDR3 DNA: TGTGCCAGCAGCTCAATGGGACTAGCGGGAGTCGGCGAGCAGTACTTC
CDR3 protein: CASSSMGLAGVGEQYF

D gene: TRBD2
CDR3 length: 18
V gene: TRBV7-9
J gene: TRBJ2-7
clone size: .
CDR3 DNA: TGTGCCAGCAGCCCGCGCGGAGTAGCGGGAGGATTAGTCCACGAGCAGTACTTC
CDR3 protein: CASSPRGVAGGLVHEQYF

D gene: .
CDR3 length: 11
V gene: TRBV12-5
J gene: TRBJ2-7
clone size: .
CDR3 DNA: TGTGCTAGTGGTTCCCAGTACGAGCAGTACTTC
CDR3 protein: CASGSQYEQYF

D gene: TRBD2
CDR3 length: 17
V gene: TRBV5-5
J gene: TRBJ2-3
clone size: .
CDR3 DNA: TGTGCCAGCAGCTTAGGCGGGGGGCGAGGAACCACAGATACGCAGTATTTT
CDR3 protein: CASSLGGGRGTTDTQYF

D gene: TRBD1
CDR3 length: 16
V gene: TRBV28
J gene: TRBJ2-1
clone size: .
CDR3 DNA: TGTGCCAGCAGTTTACCGGGACAGGGAACCTACAATGAGCAGTTCTTC
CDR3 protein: CASSLPGQGTYNEQFF

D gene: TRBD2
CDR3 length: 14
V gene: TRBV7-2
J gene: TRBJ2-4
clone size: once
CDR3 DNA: TGTGCCAGCAGCCCCTGGACTAGCGGGAACATTCAGTACTTC
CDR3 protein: CASSPWTSGNIQYF

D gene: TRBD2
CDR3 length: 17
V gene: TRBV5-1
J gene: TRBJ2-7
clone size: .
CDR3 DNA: TGCGCCAGCAGCTTGGGACTAGCGGGAGGGCCCTCCTACGAGCAGTACTTC
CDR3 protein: CASSLGLAGGPSYEQYF

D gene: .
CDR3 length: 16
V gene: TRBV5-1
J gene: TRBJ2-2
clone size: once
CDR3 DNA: TGCGCCAGCAGCTTATTGGAACAGGGTCCAACCGGGGAGCTGTTTTTT
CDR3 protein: CASSLLEQGPTGELFF

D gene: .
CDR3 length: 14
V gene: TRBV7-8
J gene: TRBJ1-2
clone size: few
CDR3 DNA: TGTGCCAGCAGCTTAGACTTACAGTCCTATGGCTACACCTTC
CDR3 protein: CASSLDLQSYGYTF